The sequence of this T cell receptor beta chain was determined in a study of a mutant IDH1 vaccine in newly diagnosed glioma. Details on this clone: Its antigen is not known.

The table came from immunoSEQ multiplex PCR; TCRdb's copy has only in-frame clones and leaves some out. Of about 58,000 clones in the sample, about 88% are singletons; the top ten hold 6.5% to 9%. Regarding time point: week 5, during vaccination. Alongside topical imiquimod, each dose of vaccine comprised 300 ug of mutant IDH1 20-mer peptide. The starting material was PBMCs, obtained from a glioma patient whose treatment included an IDH1 peptide vaccine. The TCR sequence derives from a woman aged 45-60 years with glioma.

The CDR3 nucleotides read TGTGCCTGGAGTCATGACCCGGGGAAGAGTTCACCCCTCCACTTT. Protein sequence: CAWSHDPGKSSPLHF. The chain uses TRBV30 and TRBJ1-6; D is uncertain. Trimming shortened V by 2 bases and J by 9 bases, and 17 bases separated the two germline ends. CDR1 and CDR2 from the germline V gene are GTSNPN and SVGIG (reference sequence). This CDR3 has 15 residues.